Below are 12 T cell receptor beta chains sequenced from a single sample in a study of T-cell memory formation after mild COVID-19 (dated by TCRdb to the early 2020s). Libraries came from 5' RACE. Sequencing used an Illumina NovaSeq 6000. TCRdb trimmed public reads at Q25 via fastp, called clones via MiXCR and kept in-frame beta chains. Rows matching on CDR3 protein sequence are summarized as one entry with the most common DNA and genes. This sample comprises 30,000 or so distinct CDR3 sequences, around a fifth of them detected only once. The ten largest clones take up 1.5% to 1.9% of the sample. Input material: PBMCs or a T cell subset sorted from them (not recorded which). These receptors were taken from an adult who had mild COVID-19 (a few samples of this study predate the infection). The sample titles of this study are shuffled in the database, so cell type and time point are left out.

The table lists this clonotype with many counts. J is TRBJ1-2 and V is TRBV5-6, with a possible D match to TRBD1 (5 bases). Germline CDR1 SGHDT, CDR2 YYEEEE. V was cut by 6 bases and J by 6 bases, with 15 bases left in between. This CDR3 region has 13 residues. The DNA for the CDR3 is TGTGCCAGCAATCCGTGGGGGTTCAATGGCTACACCTTC. Translation: CASNPWGFNGYTF. Looking up the rest from reference TRBV5-6 and TRBJ1-2 gives the full variable domain: DAGVTQSPTHLIKTRGQQVTLRCSPKSGHDTVSWYQQALGQGPQFIFQYYEEEERQRGNFPDRFSGHQFPNYSSELNVNALLLGDSALYLCASNPWGFNGYTFGSGTRLTVV.

The chain uses TRBV20-1 and TRBJ2-5; 10 bases are a match to TRBD2. The CDR3 runs to 14 residues. The germline V gene encodes CDR1 DFQATT and CDR2 SNEGSKA (reference sequence). The V and J ends lost 3 bases and 4 bases, in that order; junction bases with no gene match: 5. The CDR3 DNA is TGCAGTGCTAGGCGGAGCGGGGGGGGAGAGACCCAGTACTTC. Protein sequence: CSARRSGGGETQYF.

This clonotype came up many times. This chain joins TRBV7-9 and TRBJ1-6, with D unresolved. The V gene lost 2 bases and the J gene lost 0 bases, with 8 bases spanning the gap. The CDR3 totals 16 residues. Per the germline V gene, CDR1 is SEHNR and CDR2 is FQNEAQ (reference sequence). The chain's CDR3 is CASSLSPGSYNSPLHF. The CDR3 nucleotides read TGTGCCAGCAGCTTATCTCCCGGCTCCTATAATTCACCCCTCCACTTT. Complete variable domain (other parts from reference TRBV7-9 and TRBJ1-6): DTGVSQNPRHKITKRGQNVTFRCDPISEHNRLYWYRQTLGQGPEFLTYFQNEAQLEKSRLLSDRFSAERPKGSFSTLEIQRTEQGDSAMYLCASSLSPGSYNSPLHFGNGTRLTVT.

This clonotype was counted many times. V and J are TRBV6-6 and TRBJ2-7; D unclear. Trimming cost V 2 bases and J 0 bases, with 5 bases left between them. Germline CDR1 and CDR2: MNHNY and SVGAGI (reference sequence). The CDR3 length is 13 residues. CDR3 in DNA: TGTGCCAGCAGTTACCGGAGCTCCTACGAGCAGTACTTC. It yields the protein CASSYRSSYEQYF.

This clonotype was observed at least ten times. The CDR3 DNA is TGTGCCAGCACCTCTGGGACAGGCCTGAACTATGGCTACACCTTC. This codes for CASTSGTGLNYGYTF. The chain uses TRBV7-9 and TRBJ1-2; the match to TRBD1 covers 8 bases. This CDR3 has 15 residues. V was pared by 7 bases and J by 2 bases, with 9 bases of the junction left unmatched. Germline V gene sequence: CDR1 SEHNR, CDR2 FQNEAQ (reference sequence). Supplemented by reference TRBV7-9 and TRBJ1-2, the full variable domain reads DTGVSQNPRHKITKRGQNVTFRCDPISEHNRLYWYRQTLGQGPEFLTYFQNEAQLEKSRLLSDRFSAERPKGSFSTLEIQRTEQGDSAMYLCASTSGTGLNYGYTFGSGTRLTVV.

This clonotype was counted between two and nine times. Being one base from a much bigger clone, this may be a read error. This chain links TRBV7-2 with TRBJ2-7, with 9 bases fitting TRBD2. Germline V CDR1 and CDR2: SGHTA, FQGNSA. The trim removed 4 bases at V and 9 bases at J, leaving 13 bases unmatched. This CDR3 region has 15 residues. The CDR3 coding sequence is TGTGCCAGCAGCTCTAGCGGGACCTTTACGACTGGGCAGTACTTC. It codes for CASSSSGTFTTGQYF.

This clonotype was seen ten or more times. V usage is TRBV4-2 and J usage is TRBJ2-1, with 8 positions matching TRBD2. There are 16 residues in the CDR3. Trimming at V came to 4 bases and at J to 8 bases, leaving 13 bases not matched to a gene. Germline V gives CDR1 LGHNA, CDR2 YNFKEQ. The CDR3 loop is CASSLEGLVGFDEQFF. CDR3 DNA: TGTGCCAGCAGCCTAGAGGGACTAGTGGGTTTCGATGAGCAGTTCTTC.

The chain links TRBV7-9 to TRBJ2-3; D could derive from TRBD1 or TRBD2 (6 bases each). This CDR3 contains 16 residues. Germline CDR1 is SEHNR and CDR2 is FQNEAQ (reference sequence). Trimming took 0 bases from V and 4 from J, leaving 14 bases between them. The CDR3 DNA sequence: TGTGCCAGCAGCTTAGCGTGGGGGGCCGAGGCAGATACGCAGTATTTT. Translated: CASSLAWGAEADTQYF. Full variable domain (missing parts from reference TRBV7-9 and TRBJ2-3): DTGVSQNPRHKITKRGQNVTFRCDPISEHNRLYWYRQTLGQGPEFLTYFQNEAQLEKSRLLSDRFSAERPKGSFSTLEIQRTEQGDSAMYLCASSLAWGAEADTQYFGPGTRLTVL.

The sample holds many counts of this clonotype. The chain has TRBV4-3 and TRBJ2-5; unclear D gene. The germline V gene has CDR1 LGHNA and CDR2 YSLEER. The CDR3 length is 13 residues. V lost 1 base and J 4 bases, leaving 7 bases between the germline ends. The CDR3 DNA reads as TGCGCCAGCAGCCAAGTGGGTGGAGAGACCCAGTACTTC. Protein product: CASSQVGGETQYF.

This clonotype was counted many times. This chain connects TRBV24-1 to TRBJ1-5, with 9 nucleotides matching TRBD1. Germline values: CDR1 KGHDR, CDR2 SFDVKD. The ends lost 4 bases at V and 7 bases at J; junction bases unmatched: 10. This CDR3 contains 16 residues. Here the CDR3 reads CATSDRSGTGIQPQHF. The CDR3 DNA sequence: TGTGCCACCAGTGACCGATCCGGGACAGGGATACAGCCCCAGCATTTT.

This clonotype has at least ten counts. This rearrangement joins TRBV18 to TRBJ2-7, with a weak D call TRBD1 (5 bases). V was clipped by 2 bases and J by 3 bases, with 11 bases between them. Germline CDR1 and CDR2: KGHSH and LQKENI. This CDR3 is built from 14 residues. Here the CDR3 DNA reads TGTGCCAGCTCACCATCGCCGGACATCTACGAGCAGTACTTC. The encoded protein is CASSPSPDIYEQYF.

The chain recombines TRBV28 with TRBJ1-5; tentatively, D is TRBD1 (6 bases). The CDR3 consists of 15 residues. The ends were cut back, 7 bases at V and 6 bases at J, with 19 bases in the middle. Germline-derived CDR1 and CDR2 are MDHEN and SYDVKM. The CDR3 DNA sequence: TGTGCCAGCACCTTAGGATTGCAGGGGAGTCAGCCCCAGCATTTT. It is translated as CASTLGLQGSQPQHF.